A selection of T cell receptor beta chains follows, all from one sample in a study of T-cell reconstitution after alpha-beta-depleted transplantation in children. TCRdb itself ran the PCR reads through MiXCR, one entry per CDR3 protein. The sample yields about 980,000 distinct CDR3 sequences, about 30% seen once. The sample was PBMCs, mostly from graft donor cells, taken 360 days after TCRalphabeta/CD19-depleted stem cell transplant. The receptors stem from a boy in the first two years of life who had a stem cell transplant for SCID, so the T cells may come from the graft donor. Both conserved end residues are part of each CDR3. A D gene is named only where the DNA matches it firmly. Clone size is not always given. Where it is, it says once, few, many or a class for expanded clones.

V: TRBV11-2
D: -
size: -
J: TRBJ2-2
CDR3: CASSLSRKNTGELFF
DNA: TGTGCCAGCAGCCTATCCAGGAAGAACACCGGGGAGCTGTTTTTT

V: TRBV3-1
D: -
size: -
J: TRBJ2-1
CDR3: CASTLQGWNEQFF
DNA: TGTGCCAGCACCCTACAGGGTTGGAATGAGCAGTTCTTC

V: TRBV27
D: TRBD2
size: many
J: TRBJ2-7
CDR3: CASRFGTSTYEQYF
DNA: TGTGCCAGCAGATTTGGGACTAGCACCTACGAGCAGTACTTC

V: TRBV12-3/TRBV12-4
D: TRBD1
size: -
J: TRBJ1-1
CDR3: CASRQGIYSNTEAFF
DNA: TGTGCCAGCAGACAGGGGATTTACTCGAACACTGAAGCTTTCTTT

V: TRBV28
D: TRBD2
size: -
J: TRBJ2-5
CDR3: CASSLWASGGPQETQYF
DNA: TGTGCCAGCAGTTTATGGGCTAGCGGGGGCCCCCAAGAGACCCAGTACTTC

V: TRBV4-1
D: TRBD1
size: few
J: TRBJ1-5
CDR3: CASSPEGTGNQPQHF
DNA: TGCGCCAGCAGCCCGGAGGGGACAGGCAATCAGCCCCAGCATTTT

V: TRBV6-2/TRBV6-3
D: -
size: -
J: TRBJ2-7
CDR3: CASSYVGGPYEQYF
DNA: TGTGCCAGCAGTTACGTAGGCGGGCCCTACGAGCAGTACTTC

V: TRBV27
D: -
size: -
J: TRBJ1-6
CDR3: CASSLLRLVNSPLHF
DNA: TGTGCCAGCAGTTTATTGAGACTGGTTAATTCACCCCTCCACTTT

V: TRBV12-3/TRBV12-4
D: -
size: -
J: TRBJ2-7
CDR3: CASSLGRVGEQYF
DNA: TGTGCCAGCAGTTTAGGCAGGGTGGGGGAGCAGTACTTC

V: TRBV3-1
D: -
size: few
J: TRBJ1-1
CDR3: CASSQKGSTEAFF
DNA: TGTGCCAGCAGCCAAAAGGGGAGCACTGAAGCTTTCTTT

V: TRBV5-1
D: -
size: -
J: TRBJ2-3
CDR3: CASSFGGSLPDTQYF
DNA: TGCGCCAGCAGCTTTGGAGGGTCCTTACCAGATACGCAGTATTTT

V: TRBV11-2
D: -
size: few
J: TRBJ2-5
CDR3: CASSLGAGEETQYF
DNA: TGTGCCAGCAGCTTAGGTGCAGGGGAAGAGACCCAGTACTTC

V: TRBV2
D: TRBD2
size: -
J: TRBJ2-1
CDR3: CASIEGPGYPLAGEYNEQFF
DNA: TGTGCCAGCATCGAAGGGCCGGGTTACCCTCTCGCGGGGGAGTACAATGAGCAGTTCTTC

V: TRBV5-1
D: -
size: -
J: TRBJ2-5
CDR3: CASSLQGPEETQYF
DNA: TGCGCCAGCAGCTTACAGGGTCCGGAAGAGACCCAGTACTTC

V: TRBV15
D: -
size: -
J: TRBJ2-1
CDR3: CATSRDVKPNEQFF
DNA: TGTGCCACCAGCAGAGATGTGAAACCCAATGAGCAGTTCTTC

V: TRBV5-5
D: -
size: -
J: TRBJ1-3
CDR3: CASSITVHGNTIYF
DNA: TGTGCCAGCAGCATCACAGTCCATGGAAACACCATATATTTT

V: TRBV4-1
D: -
size: -
J: TRBJ2-7
CDR3: CASSQDVFTGSEQYF
DNA: TGCGCCAGCAGCCAAGATGTCTTCACAGGGTCCGAGCAGTACTTC

V: TRBV6-1
D: -
size: few
J: TRBJ2-5
CDR3: CASSPHSKETQYF
DNA: TGTGCCAGCAGTCCCCACAGTAAAGAGACCCAGTACTTC

V: TRBV20-1
D: TRBD2
size: -
J: TRBJ2-1
CDR3: CSARDRRLAGALLEQFF
DNA: TGCAGTGCTAGAGACCGCCGACTAGCGGGGGCCCTCTTGGAGCAGTTCTTC

V: TRBV4-1
D: TRBD2
size: many
J: TRBJ2-3
CDR3: CASSQVYLADFTDTQYF
DNA: TGCGCCAGCAGCCAAGTCTATCTAGCGGACTTCACAGATACGCAGTATTTT